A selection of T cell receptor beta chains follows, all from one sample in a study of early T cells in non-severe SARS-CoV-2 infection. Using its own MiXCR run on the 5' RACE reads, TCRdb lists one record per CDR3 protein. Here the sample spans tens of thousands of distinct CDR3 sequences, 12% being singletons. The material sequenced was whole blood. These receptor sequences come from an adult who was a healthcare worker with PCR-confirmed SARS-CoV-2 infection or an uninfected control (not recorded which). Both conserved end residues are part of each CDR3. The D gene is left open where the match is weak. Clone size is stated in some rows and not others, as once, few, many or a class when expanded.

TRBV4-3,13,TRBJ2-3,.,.,CASSLNPTDTQYF,TGCGCCAGCAGCCTAAACCCCACAGATACGCAGTATTTT
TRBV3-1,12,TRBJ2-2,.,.,CASSRNTGELFF,TGTGCCAGCAGCAGGAACACCGGGGAGCTGTTTTTT
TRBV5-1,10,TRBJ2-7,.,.,CASSSYEQYF,TGCGCCAGCAGCTCCTACGAGCAGTACTTC
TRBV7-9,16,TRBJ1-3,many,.,CASSLSALVSGNTIYF,TGTGCCAGCAGCTTATCTGCGCTAGTTTCTGGAAACACCATATATTTT
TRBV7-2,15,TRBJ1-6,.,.,CASSAAGGRNSPLHF,TGTGCCAGCAGCGCCGCGGGGGGGCGGAATTCACCCCTCCACTTT
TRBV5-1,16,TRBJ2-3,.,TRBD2,CASSYPSSGSTDTQYF,TGCGCCAGCAGCTACCCCTCTAGCGGTAGCACAGATACGCAGTATTTT
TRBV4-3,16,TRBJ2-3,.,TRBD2,CASSQELAELADTQYF,TGCGCCAGCAGCCAAGAGCTAGCGGAACTAGCAGATACGCAGTATTTT
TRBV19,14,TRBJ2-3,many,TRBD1,CASSIQQGADTQYF,TGTGCCAGTAGTATACAACAGGGGGCAGATACGCAGTATTTT
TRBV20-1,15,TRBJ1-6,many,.,CSARDGSSYNSPLHF,TGCAGTGCTCGCGACGGAAGCTCCTATAATTCACCCCTCCACTTT
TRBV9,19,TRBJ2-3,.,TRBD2,CASSGDRRTSGSRTDTQYF,TGTGCCAGCAGCGGAGATAGAAGGACTAGCGGGAGTAGGACAGATACGCAGTATTTT
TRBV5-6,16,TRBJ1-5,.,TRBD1,CASSFGTVTRDQPQHF,TGTGCCAGCAGCTTCGGGACAGTAACCCGGGATCAGCCCCAGCATTTT
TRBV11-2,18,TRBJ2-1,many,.,CASSFTSGGRGLYNEQFF,TGTGCCAGCAGCTTCACCAGCGGGGGCAGGGGGCTTTACAATGAGCAGTTCTTC
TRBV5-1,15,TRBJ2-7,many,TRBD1,CASSRAGTGNYEQYF,TGCGCCAGCAGCCGGGCGGGGACAGGGAACTACGAGCAGTACTTC
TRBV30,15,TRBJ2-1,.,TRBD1,CARTDRGRGYNEQFF,TGTGCCCGCACGGACAGGGGAAGGGGATACAATGAGCAGTTCTTC
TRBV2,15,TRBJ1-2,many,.,CASTPGRRSNYGYTF,TGTGCCAGCACCCCGGGCAGGCGATCTAACTATGGCTACACCTTC
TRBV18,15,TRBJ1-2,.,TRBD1,CASSRDRGRNYGYTF,TGTGCCAGCTCACGGGACAGGGGGCGAAATTATGGCTACACCTTC
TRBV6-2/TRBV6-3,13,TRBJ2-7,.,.,CASSRTGNYEQYF,TGTGCCAGCTCCAGGACGGGGAACTACGAGCAGTACTTC
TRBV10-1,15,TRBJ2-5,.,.,CASSEDRSHRDRDYF,TGCGCCAGCAGTGAGGACAGAAGCCACCGGGACCGCGATTACTTC
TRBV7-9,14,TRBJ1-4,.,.,CASSPGTPNEKLFF,TGTGCCAGCAGCCCCGGGACACCGAATGAAAAACTGTTTTTT
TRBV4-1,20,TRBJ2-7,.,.,CASSQDPGGLFVGGIYEQYF,TGCGCCAGCAGCCAAGATCCCGGGGGGCTTTTCGTTGGTGGCATATACGAGCAGTACTTC
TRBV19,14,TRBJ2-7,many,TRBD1,CASSFGTGAYEQYF,TGTGCCAGTAGTTTCGGGACAGGGGCCTACGAGCAGTACTTC
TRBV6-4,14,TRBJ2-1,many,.,CASSDSADTNEQFF,TGTGCCAGCAGTGACTCCGCTGACACCAATGAGCAGTTCTTC
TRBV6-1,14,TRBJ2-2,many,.,CASSARHNTGELFF,TGTGCCAGCAGTGCTCGACATAACACCGGGGAGCTGTTTTTT